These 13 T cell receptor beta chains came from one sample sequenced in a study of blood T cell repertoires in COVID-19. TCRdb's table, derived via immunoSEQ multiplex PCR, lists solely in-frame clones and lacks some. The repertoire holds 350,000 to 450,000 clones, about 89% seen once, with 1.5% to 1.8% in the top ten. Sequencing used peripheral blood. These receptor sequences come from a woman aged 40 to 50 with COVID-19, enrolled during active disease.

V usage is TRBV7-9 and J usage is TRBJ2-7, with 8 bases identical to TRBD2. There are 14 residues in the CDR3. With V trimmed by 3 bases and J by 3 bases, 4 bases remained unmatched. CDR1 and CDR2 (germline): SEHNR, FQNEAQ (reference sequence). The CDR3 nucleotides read TGTGCCAGCAGCTTGGCCGGGACTAGCTACGAGCAGTACTTC. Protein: CASSLAGTSYEQYF. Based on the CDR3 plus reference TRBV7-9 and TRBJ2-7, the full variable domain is DTGVSQNPRHKITKRGQNVTFRCDPISEHNRLYWYRQTLGQGPEFLTYFQNEAQLEKSRLLSDRFSAERPKGSFSTLEIQRTEQGDSAMYLCASSLAGTSYEQYFGPGTRLTVT.

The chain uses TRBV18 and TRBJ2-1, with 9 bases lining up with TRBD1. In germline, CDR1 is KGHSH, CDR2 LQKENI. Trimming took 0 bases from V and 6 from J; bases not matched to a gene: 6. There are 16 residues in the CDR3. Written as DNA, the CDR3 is TGTGCCAGCTCACCACCGGTACAGGGGGCTTCCAATGAGCAGTTCTTC. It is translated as CASSPPVQGASNEQFF. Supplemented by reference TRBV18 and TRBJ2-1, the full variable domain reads NAGVMQNPRHLVRRRGQEARLRCSPMKGHSHVYWYRQLPEEGLKFMVYLQKENIIDESGMPKERFSAEFPKEGPSILRIQQVVRGDSAAYFCASSPPVQGASNEQFFGPGTRLTVL.

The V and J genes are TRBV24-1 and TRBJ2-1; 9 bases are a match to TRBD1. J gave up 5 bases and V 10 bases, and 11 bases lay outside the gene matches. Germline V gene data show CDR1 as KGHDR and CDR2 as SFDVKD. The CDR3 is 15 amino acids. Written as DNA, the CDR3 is TGTGCCACTGGTGACGCGGACAGGGGCCACAATGAGCAGTTCTTC. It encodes CATGDADRGHNEQFF.

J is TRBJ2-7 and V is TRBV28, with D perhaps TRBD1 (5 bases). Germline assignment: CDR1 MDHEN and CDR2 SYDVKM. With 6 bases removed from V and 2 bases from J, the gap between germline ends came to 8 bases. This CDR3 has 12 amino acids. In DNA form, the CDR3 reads TGTGCCAGCAGACCGACAGCCTACGAGCAGTACTTC. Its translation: CASRPTAYEQYF.

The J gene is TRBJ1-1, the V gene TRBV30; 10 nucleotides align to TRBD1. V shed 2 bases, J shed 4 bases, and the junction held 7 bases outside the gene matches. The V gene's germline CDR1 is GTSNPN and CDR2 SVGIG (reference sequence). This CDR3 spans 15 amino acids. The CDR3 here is CAWSHTGTGVTEAFF. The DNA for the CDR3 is TGTGCCTGGAGTCATACCGGGACAGGGGTCACTGAAGCTTTCTTT.

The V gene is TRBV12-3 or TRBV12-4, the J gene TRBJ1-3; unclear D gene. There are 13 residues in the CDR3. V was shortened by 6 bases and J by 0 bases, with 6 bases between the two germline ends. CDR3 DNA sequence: TGTGCCAGCAGAAGCATCTCTGGAAACACCATATATTTT. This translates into CASRSISGNTIYF.

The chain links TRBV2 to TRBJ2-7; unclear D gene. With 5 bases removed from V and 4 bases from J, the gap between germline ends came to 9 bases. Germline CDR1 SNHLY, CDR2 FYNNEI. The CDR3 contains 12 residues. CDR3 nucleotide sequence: TGTGCCAGCAGTTTCGACTTTTACGAGCAGTACTTC. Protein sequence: CASSFDFYEQYF.

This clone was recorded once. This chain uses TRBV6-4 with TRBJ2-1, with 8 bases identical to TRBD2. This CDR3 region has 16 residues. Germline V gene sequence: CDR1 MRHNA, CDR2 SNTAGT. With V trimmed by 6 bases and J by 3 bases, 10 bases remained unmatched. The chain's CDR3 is CASSVVGGGHYNEQFF. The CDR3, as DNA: TGTGCCAGCAGCGTCGTCGGCGGGGGGCACTACAATGAGCAGTTCTTC.

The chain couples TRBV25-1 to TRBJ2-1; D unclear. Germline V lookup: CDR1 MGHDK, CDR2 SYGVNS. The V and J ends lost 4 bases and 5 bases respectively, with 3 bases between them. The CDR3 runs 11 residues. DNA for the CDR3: TGTGCCAGCAGTGCTCACAATGAGCAGTTCTTC. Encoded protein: CASSAHNEQFF. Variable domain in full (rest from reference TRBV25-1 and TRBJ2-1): EADIYQTPRYLVIGTGKKITLECSQTMGHDKMYWYQQDPGMELHLIHYSYGVNSTEKGDLSSESTVSRIRTEHFPLTLESARPSHTSQYLCASSAHNEQFFGPGTRLTVL.

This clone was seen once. The CDR3 here is CASSFLGGRTGELFF. Here the CDR3 DNA reads TGTGCCAGCAGCTTCCTGGGGGGTCGGACCGGGGAGCTGTTTTTT. This chain joins TRBV28 and TRBJ2-2, with a possible D match to TRBD2 (6 bases). CDR1 and CDR2 from the germline V gene are MDHEN and SYDVKM. This CDR3 comprises 15 residues. V lost 6 bases and J lost 5, with 16 bases in between.

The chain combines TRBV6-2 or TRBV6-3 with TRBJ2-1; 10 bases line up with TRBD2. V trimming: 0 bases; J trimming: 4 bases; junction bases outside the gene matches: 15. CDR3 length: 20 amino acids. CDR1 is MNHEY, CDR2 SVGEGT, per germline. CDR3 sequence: CASSYSRKAGGPRIYNEQFF. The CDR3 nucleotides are TGTGCCAGCAGTTACTCGAGAAAAGCGGGAGGGCCCAGAATTTACAATGAGCAGTTCTTC.

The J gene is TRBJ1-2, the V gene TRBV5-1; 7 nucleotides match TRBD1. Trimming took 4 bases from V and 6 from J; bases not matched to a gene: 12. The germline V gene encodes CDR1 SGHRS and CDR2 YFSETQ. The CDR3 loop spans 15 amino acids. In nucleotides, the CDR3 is TGCGCCAGCAGCGCCGGAACTCGACAGGGTCATGGCTACACCTTC. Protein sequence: CASSAGTRQGHGYTF.

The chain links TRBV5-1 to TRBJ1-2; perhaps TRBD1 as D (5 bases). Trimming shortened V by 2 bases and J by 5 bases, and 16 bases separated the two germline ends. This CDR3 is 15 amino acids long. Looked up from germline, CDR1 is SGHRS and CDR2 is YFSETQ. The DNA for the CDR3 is TGCGCCAGCAGCTTTAGCGGGCAGGGATTATATGGCTACACCTTC. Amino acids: CASSFSGQGLYGYTF.